Detailed here is one T cell receptor (beta chain). The germline V gene has CDR1 MGHRA and CDR2 YSYEKL. The CDR3 has 13 amino acids. Trimming at V came to 6 bases and at J to 3 bases, leaving 4 bases not matched to a gene. The primer mix had 60 Vbeta and 13 Jbeta primers. Libraries were prepared by immunoSEQ multiplex PCR; TCRdb keeps only in-frame clonotypes and omits some of them. The sample comprises 210,000 or so clones, roughly 84% of which are singletons, and about 0.25% rests with the top ten. The source of the sample is a study of cytomegalovirus exposure and HLA in healthy donors. The chain is built from TRBV4-1 and TRBJ2-5, with 7 bases aligning to TRBD2. This clonotype was sampled from a girl aged 2 to 10 in good health and CMV-seronegative. Input material: PBMCs. The CDR3 nucleotides read TGCGCCAGCAGTTGGGGGGGGAAAGAGACCCAGTACTTC. It encodes CASSWGGKETQYF.